These T cell receptor beta chains were read from a single sample in a study of human T cells and chemical hapten exposure. TCRdb redid the calling of the RACE reads with MiXCR, one entry per CDR3 protein. The table includes some 120,000 distinct CDR3 sequences, 9% to 13% detected once. Sample: whole blood, taken in connection with sensitization to the hapten diphenylcyclopropenone (DPC). Source of these receptors: a woman aged 50 to 60 with alopecia areata. Some clones in this sample may be carry-over from other donors' samples. Both conserved end residues are part of each CDR3. A D gene is named only where the DNA matches it firmly. The size field is filled for only some rows; it gives once, few, many or a size class.

clone size: many; J gene: TRBJ2-1; V gene: TRBV7-6; D gene: TRBD2; CDR3 DNA: TGTGCCAGCAGCCCGACCGGACTAGCGGGGGGCGCGCGGGCGTTCTTC; CDR3 protein: CASSPTGLAGGARAFF
clone size: NA; J gene: TRBJ2-1; V gene: TRBV18; D gene: NA; CDR3 DNA: TGTGCCAGCTCACCCCAGGGATCCTACAATGAGCAGTTCTTC; CDR3 protein: CASSPQGSYNEQFF
clone size: few; J gene: TRBJ2-3; V gene: TRBV28; D gene: NA; CDR3 DNA: TGTGCCAGCACTGACCACACAGATACGCAGTATTTT; CDR3 protein: CASTDHTDTQYF
clone size: few; J gene: TRBJ1-5; V gene: TRBV28; D gene: TRBD1; CDR3 DNA: TGCGCCAGCAGGGGACCGGGACAGGGCGTTGGGCCCCAGCATTTT; CDR3 protein: CASRGPGQGVGPQHF
clone size: NA; J gene: TRBJ1-5; V gene: TRBV12-2; D gene: NA; CDR3 DNA: TGTGCACGTCAGGGGGCAGCTCAGCCCCAGCATTTT; CDR3 protein: CARQGAAQPQHF
clone size: NA; J gene: TRBJ2-7; V gene: TRBV29-1; D gene: TRBD1; CDR3 DNA: TGCAGCGTTGAAGATTGGACAGGTGACTCCTACGAGCAGTACTTC; CDR3 protein: CSVEDWTGDSYEQYF
clone size: many; J gene: TRBJ2-3; V gene: TRBV7-2; D gene: NA; CDR3 DNA: TGTGCCAGCAGCTTTGTTGAGGAAACGCAGTATTTT; CDR3 protein: CASSFVEETQYF
clone size: NA; J gene: TRBJ1-1; V gene: TRBV10-3; D gene: NA; CDR3 DNA: TGTGCCATCAAAAAGTCAGTAGGGGACAACACTGAAGCTTTCTTT; CDR3 protein: CAIKKSVGDNTEAFF
clone size: many; J gene: TRBJ2-1; V gene: TRBV6-2/TRBV6-3; D gene: TRBD2; CDR3 DNA: TGTGCCAGCAGTTACGCTAGCGGGGGGGCCGGTAATGAGCAGTTCTTC; CDR3 protein: CASSYASGGAGNEQFF
clone size: few; J gene: TRBJ2-5; V gene: TRBV12-3/TRBV12-4; D gene: NA; CDR3 DNA: TGTGCCAGCACCCCCGGGGAGACCCAGTACTTC; CDR3 protein: CASTPGETQYF
clone size: few; J gene: TRBJ2-5; V gene: TRBV6-5; D gene: TRBD1; CDR3 DNA: TGTGCCAGCAGTCCGGACAGGGGCCAGCAAGAGACCCAGTACTTC; CDR3 protein: CASSPDRGQQETQYF
clone size: few; J gene: TRBJ2-3; V gene: TRBV6-5; D gene: TRBD1; CDR3 DNA: TGTGCCAGCAGTTACGGTTTTGACAGGGGGACAGATACGCAGTATTTT; CDR3 protein: CASSYGFDRGTDTQYF
clone size: few; J gene: TRBJ1-4; V gene: TRBV5-1; D gene: TRBD1; CDR3 DNA: TGCGCCAGCAGCCTGTCATCCGGGACAGGGGTCTACCGGAATGAAAAACTGTTTTTT; CDR3 protein: CASSLSSGTGVYRNEKLFF
clone size: many; J gene: TRBJ2-1; V gene: TRBV7-7; D gene: NA; CDR3 DNA: TGTGCTAGCAGCTTAGGTGGGGGCTCCTACAATGAGCAGTTCTTC; CDR3 protein: CASSLGGGSYNEQFF
clone size: many; J gene: TRBJ2-5; V gene: TRBV4-1; D gene: TRBD2; CDR3 DNA: TGCGCCAGCAGCCATTTTCTAGCGGGGGGACCACAAGAGACCCAGTACTTC; CDR3 protein: CASSHFLAGGPQETQYF
clone size: many; J gene: TRBJ2-7; V gene: TRBV12-3/TRBV12-4; D gene: NA; CDR3 DNA: TGTGCCAGCAGTCTGGAATTCGGCCCTTACGAGCAGTACTTC; CDR3 protein: CASSLEFGPYEQYF
clone size: NA; J gene: TRBJ2-7; V gene: TRBV6-1; D gene: NA; CDR3 DNA: TGTGCCAGCAGTGACCCAACGGGCGGGTACGAGCAGTACTTC; CDR3 protein: CASSDPTGGYEQYF
clone size: many; J gene: TRBJ1-5; V gene: TRBV6-6; D gene: TRBD1; CDR3 DNA: TGTGCCAGCAGAGAACAGGGGGTCTATCAGCCCCAGCATTTT; CDR3 protein: CASREQGVYQPQHF
clone size: few; J gene: TRBJ1-4; V gene: TRBV28; D gene: NA; CDR3 DNA: TGTGCCAGCAGCCGCGGACTGGATGAAAAACTGTTTTTT; CDR3 protein: CASSRGLDEKLFF
clone size: many; J gene: TRBJ2-1; V gene: TRBV4-3; D gene: NA; CDR3 DNA: TGCGCCAGCAGCCAAGATCTACGCGGATACATGGACAATGAGCAGTTCTTC; CDR3 protein: CASSQDLRGYMDNEQFF
clone size: few; J gene: TRBJ2-1; V gene: TRBV24-1; D gene: NA; CDR3 DNA: TGTGCCACCAGTGATGTGGGCGGGGGCGCACGCGATGAGCAGTTCTTC; CDR3 protein: CATSDVGGGARDEQFF
clone size: NA; J gene: TRBJ2-2; V gene: TRBV6-1; D gene: NA; CDR3 DNA: TGTGCCAGTACCCGACGGGGGGCCAGGGACACCGGGGAGCTGTTTTTT; CDR3 protein: CASTRRGARDTGELFF
clone size: few; J gene: TRBJ2-5; V gene: TRBV5-5; D gene: NA; CDR3 DNA: TGTGCCAGCAGCCGGGCACAGATCAGAGAGACCCAGTACTTC; CDR3 protein: CASSRAQIRETQYF
clone size: NA; J gene: TRBJ1-5; V gene: TRBV5-6; D gene: NA; CDR3 DNA: TGTGCCAGCAGCTTACGGACTAGCAATCAGCCCCAGCATTTT; CDR3 protein: CASSLRTSNQPQHF
clone size: NA; J gene: TRBJ1-2; V gene: TRBV3-1; D gene: NA; CDR3 DNA: TGTGCCAGCAGCCCCCTACCAGGGTATGGCTACACCTTC; CDR3 protein: CASSPLPGYGYTF
clone size: many; J gene: TRBJ2-6; V gene: TRBV29-1; D gene: NA; CDR3 DNA: TGCAGCGTTTTAACTGCTTTGACAGACCGCTCTGGGGCCAACGTCCTGACTTTC; CDR3 protein: CSVLTALTDRSGANVLTF
clone size: few; J gene: TRBJ2-1; V gene: TRBV9; D gene: TRBD2; CDR3 DNA: TGTGCCAGCAGCGTTTTAGCGGGGGACCATAGCTCCTACAATGAGCAGTTCTTC; CDR3 protein: CASSVLAGDHSSYNEQFF
clone size: NA; J gene: TRBJ2-5; V gene: TRBV28; D gene: TRBD2; CDR3 DNA: TGTGCCAGCAGTTTACAGGATAGCGGGGGTTCAGTAATCCAAGAGACCCAGTACTTC; CDR3 protein: CASSLQDSGGSVIQETQYF
clone size: NA; J gene: TRBJ1-5; V gene: TRBV19; D gene: NA; CDR3 DNA: TGTGCCAGTACCCGGGGGGAGTTTCAGCCCCAGCATTTT; CDR3 protein: CASTRGEFQPQHF
clone size: many; J gene: TRBJ2-5; V gene: TRBV6-2/TRBV6-3; D gene: TRBD1; CDR3 DNA: TGTGCCAGCAGTTCCCTGGACAGGGAAGAGACCCAGTACTTC; CDR3 protein: CASSSLDREETQYF
clone size: few; J gene: TRBJ1-6; V gene: TRBV7-9; D gene: TRBD1; CDR3 DNA: TGTGCCAGCAGCCGGACAGGGGATTCACCCCTCCACTTT; CDR3 protein: CASSRTGDSPLHF
clone size: few; J gene: TRBJ2-3; V gene: TRBV4-1; D gene: TRBD1; CDR3 DNA: TGCGCCAGCAGCCACCCCAGGGGGGTTCGGACAGGGGACTTGCTTTTTGGCACAGATACGCAGTATTTT; CDR3 protein: CASSHPRGVRTGDLLFGTDTQYF
clone size: few; J gene: TRBJ2-2; V gene: TRBV20-1; D gene: NA; CDR3 DNA: TGCAGTGCTAGAAGGGACTGGGTGGCCGGGGAGCTGTTTTTT; CDR3 protein: CSARRDWVAGELFF
clone size: few; J gene: TRBJ1-2; V gene: TRBV6-2/TRBV6-3; D gene: NA; CDR3 DNA: TGTGCCAGCAGTTACCGGGCCGAGAGAATGGGATACACCTTC; CDR3 protein: CASSYRAERMGYTF
clone size: NA; J gene: TRBJ1-4; V gene: TRBV6-5; D gene: NA; CDR3 DNA: TGTGCCAGCAGTAATACATTGGAGGAAAAACTGTTTTTT; CDR3 protein: CASSNTLEEKLFF
clone size: NA; J gene: TRBJ1-2; V gene: TRBV5-6; D gene: NA; CDR3 DNA: TGTGCCAGCAGCTTGTTACAGGGTAATGGCTACACCTTC; CDR3 protein: CASSLLQGNGYTF
clone size: many; J gene: TRBJ2-7; V gene: TRBV29-1; D gene: TRBD1; CDR3 DNA: TGCAGCGTAATGACAGGGGGCCGTTACGAGCAGTACTTC; CDR3 protein: CSVMTGGRYEQYF
clone size: few; J gene: TRBJ1-1; V gene: TRBV5-1; D gene: NA; CDR3 DNA: TGCGCCAGCAGACCGAATGTGGCAGACCTTGAAGCTTTCTTT; CDR3 protein: CASRPNVADLEAFF
clone size: many; J gene: TRBJ1-1; V gene: TRBV6-2/TRBV6-3; D gene: NA; CDR3 DNA: TGTGCCAGCCGGGATTTGGCAGGGAGGACCACTGAAGCTTTCTTT; CDR3 protein: CASRDLAGRTTEAFF
clone size: few; J gene: TRBJ1-2; V gene: TRBV4-1; D gene: NA; CDR3 DNA: TGCGCCAGCAGCCAAACATGGGAGCAAGATGGCTACACCTTC; CDR3 protein: CASSQTWEQDGYTF
clone size: few; J gene: TRBJ1-1; V gene: TRBV18; D gene: TRBD1; CDR3 DNA: TGTGCCAGCTCGCCGGACTTTTTACAGGGGGCTTTCTTT; CDR3 protein: CASSPDFLQGAFF
clone size: few; J gene: TRBJ2-6; V gene: TRBV12-5; D gene: NA; CDR3 DNA: TGTGCTAGTGGTTTTACATCAGGGGAGAGTGGGGCCAACGTCCTGACTTTC; CDR3 protein: CASGFTSGESGANVLTF
clone size: NA; J gene: TRBJ2-1; V gene: TRBV28; D gene: NA; CDR3 DNA: TGTGCCAGCGCGGAGAGCTCCTACAATGAGCAGTTCTTC; CDR3 protein: CASAESSYNEQFF
clone size: once; J gene: TRBJ1-4; V gene: TRBV6-6; D gene: NA; CDR3 DNA: TGTGCCCGCACCCCAAAGGGAGGGGAAAAACTGTTTTTT; CDR3 protein: CARTPKGGEKLFF
clone size: few; J gene: TRBJ2-3; V gene: TRBV7-9; D gene: NA; CDR3 DNA: TGTGCCAGCAGCTTAGGAGCGGGCTGGGGCGTCTATTCCACAGATACGCAGTATTTT; CDR3 protein: CASSLGAGWGVYSTDTQYF
clone size: few; J gene: TRBJ2-5; V gene: TRBV7-6; D gene: NA; CDR3 DNA: TGTGCCAGCAGCTTAGTACGGGGGACGGGGCAAGAGACCCAGTACTTC; CDR3 protein: CASSLVRGTGQETQYF
clone size: few; J gene: TRBJ2-7; V gene: TRBV12-3/TRBV12-4; D gene: NA; CDR3 DNA: TGTGCCAGCACCCTCGGGCCTACCTACGAGCAGTACTTC; CDR3 protein: CASTLGPTYEQYF
clone size: many; J gene: TRBJ1-4; V gene: TRBV12-3/TRBV12-4; D gene: NA; CDR3 DNA: TGTGCCAGCAGTTTGGGCCTTTATGAAAAACTGTTTTTT; CDR3 protein: CASSLGLYEKLFF
clone size: NA; J gene: TRBJ2-4; V gene: TRBV28; D gene: NA; CDR3 DNA: TGTGCCAGCCGGACGGCCAATAGAGCCAAAAACATTCAGTACTTC; CDR3 protein: CASRTANRAKNIQYF
clone size: NA; J gene: TRBJ1-5; V gene: TRBV19; D gene: TRBD1; CDR3 DNA: TGTGCCAGTAGTGCCCAGTGGACAGGGGTTCTTCAGCCCCAGCATTTT; CDR3 protein: CASSAQWTGVLQPQHF
clone size: few; J gene: TRBJ1-2; V gene: TRBV7-6; D gene: NA; CDR3 DNA: TGTGCCAGCAGCTTAAGTGACAACTATGGCTACACCTTC; CDR3 protein: CASSLSDNYGYTF